The 20 T cell receptor beta chains given below trace back to one sample, sequenced in a study of cytomegalovirus exposure and HLA in healthy donors. Amplification used 60 Vbeta primers and 13 Jbeta primers. Produced via immunoSEQ multiplex PCR; TCRdb's table is partial and in-frame only. The repertoire includes about 89,000 clones, less than 10% of them detected once, and 5% to 5.5% sits in the top ten. The sequenced material came from PBMCs. All receptors derive from a middle-aged man in good health and CMV-seropositive.

This clone was counted only a few times. This chain uses TRBV7-3 with TRBJ1-6, with TRBD1 identical over 8 bases. The CDR3 has 14 residues. Unmatched junction bases numbered 2, after V lost 4 bases and J lost 6 bases. Germline V CDR1 and CDR2: SGHTA, FQGTGA. The CDR3 nucleotides read TGTGCCAGCAGCTATGACAGGGGTAATTCACCCCTCCACTTT. Translated: CASSYDRGNSPLHF.

The gene calls are TRBV5-6 and TRBJ1-1; D is ambiguous. The V and J ends lost 0 bases and 13 bases respectively, with 13 bases between them. Germline CDR1 reads SGHDT; CDR2 reads YYEEEE. The CDR3 covers 12 residues. CDR3 bases: TGTGCCAGCAGCTTGGGACTACACGTTGTTTTCTTT. Encoded protein: CASSLGLHVVFF.

This clone occurred a few times. V usage is TRBV5-1 and J usage is TRBJ1-5, with 10 bases that match TRBD1. This CDR3 comprises 15 residues. Unmatched junction bases numbered 1, after V lost 0 bases and J lost 4 bases. CDR1 is SGHRS, CDR2 YFSETQ, per germline. The CDR3 DNA reads as TGCGCCAGCAGCTTGGGGGACAGGGGTAATCAGCCCCAGCATTTT. It translates to CASSLGDRGNQPQHF. Together with reference TRBV5-1 and TRBJ1-5, the CDR3 gives the full variable domain: KAGVTQTPRYLIKTRGQQVTLSCSPISGHRSVSWYQQTPGQGLQFLFEYFSETQRNKGNFPGRFSGRQFSNSRSEMNVSTLELGDSALYLCASSLGDRGNQPQHFGDGTRLSIL.

The rearrangement links TRBV5-4 to TRBJ2-6; possibly TRBD1 for D (5 bases). This CDR3 is 18 amino acids long. CDR1 is SGHNT, CDR2 YYREEE, per germline (reference sequence). V lost 1 base to trimming and J lost 0 bases, with 14 bases between them. Here the CDR3 DNA reads TGTGCCAGCAGCTTGATTGCAGGGTTCTACTCTGGGGCCAACGTCCTGACTTTC. Translating it yields CASSLIAGFYSGANVLTF.

Regarding this clone: Mismatch with germline at one junction end may stem from a read error. This chain links TRBV2 with TRBJ2-5; perhaps TRBD2 as D (5 bases). Germline V gene sequence: CDR1 SNHLY, CDR2 FYNNEI. The CDR3 length is 16 residues. The CDR3 nucleotides read TGTGCCAGCAGTGAAGGGCACAGCGGCTTTCAAGAGAACCAGTACTTC. Residues: CASSEGHSGFQENQYF.

The chain is built from TRBV27 and TRBJ1-1; 9 positions match TRBD1. Germline lookup yields CDR1 MNHEY and CDR2 SMNVEV (reference sequence). The CDR3 sequence is 13 residues long. Unmatched junction bases numbered 1, after V lost 0 bases and J lost 8 bases. The CDR3 loop reads CASSLSGTGEAFF. In nucleotides, the CDR3 is TGTGCCAGCAGTTTATCAGGGACAGGGGAAGCTTTCTTT.

The genes are TRBV4-1 and TRBJ2-1, with 10 bases aligning to TRBD1. Germline CDR1 and CDR2: MGHRA and YSYEKL. CDR3 length: 17 amino acids. Trimming removed 3 bases from V and 4 bases from J; junction bases left unmatched: 9. The CDR3 DNA follows: TGCGCCAGCAGCCAGGCCCCCGGGACAGGGGTTTACAATGAGCAGTTCTTC. Translated: CASSQAPGTGVYNEQFF.

This chain uses TRBV6-1 with TRBJ1-1, with D possibly matching TRBD1 (6 bases). The CDR3 contains 13 residues. V lost 5 bases and J lost 1, with 8 bases in between. CDR1 MNHNS and CDR2 SASEGT come from the germline V gene. This chain's CDR3 is CASSLDRNTEAFF. In DNA form, the CDR3 reads TGTGCCAGCAGTCTGGACAGGAACACTGAAGCTTTCTTT.

With respect to this clone: No conserved phenylalanine or tryptophan ends this CDR3, so it is likely a read error. The DNA is left out, because the CDR3 cannot be placed on it with certainty; the CDR3 is given as TCRdb lists it. The rearrangement joins TRBV11-2 to TRBJ1-4. Germline lookup yields CDR1 SGHAT and CDR2 FQNNGV. The CDR3 adds up to 12 amino acids, both ends counted. Here the CDR3 reads CASSLLGEKMFL.

This clone was seen repeatedly, ten times or more. The rearrangement uses TRBV29-1 and TRBJ2-5, with TRBD2 matching 9 bases. With V trimmed by 6 bases and J by 3 bases, 2 bases remained unmatched. This CDR3 has 12 residues. CDR1 and CDR2 from the germline V gene are SQVTM and ANQGSEA. CDR3 loop: CSVVAGEETQYF. The CDR3 DNA is TGCAGCGTCGTAGCGGGAGAAGAGACCCAGTACTTC.

This sequence joins TRBV13 and TRBJ1-2; D is unresolved. This CDR3 contains 14 residues. The V and J ends lost 0 bases and 8 bases respectively, with 13 bases between them. CDR1 PRHDT and CDR2 FYEKMQ come from the germline V gene (reference sequence). DNA for the CDR3: TGTGCCAGCAGCTTAGGGAACAGCCTGACCGGCTACACCTTC. Protein sequence: CASSLGNSLTGYTF.

The chain carries TRBV5-1 and TRBJ2-7; maybe TRBD2 (6 bases). Germline V gene sequence: CDR1 SGHRS, CDR2 YFSETQ. The CDR3 runs to 15 residues. Trimming shortened V by 4 bases and J by 7 bases, and 21 bases separated the two germline ends. CDR3 coding DNA: TGCGCCAGCAGCCACGGGGAGGCTCGGGGCGCGGAGCAGTACTTC. Translating it yields CASSHGEARGAEQYF.

Only a few counts were recorded for this clone. V usage is TRBV7-9 and J usage is TRBJ2-7, with TRBD2 matching over 11 bases. Germline V gives CDR1 SEHNR, CDR2 FQNEAQ (reference sequence). The CDR3 is 14 residues long. The trim removed 5 bases at V and 6 bases at J, leaving 6 bases unmatched. The CDR3 DNA sequence: TGTGCCAGCAGCCATGGGACTAGCGGACCCGAGCAGTACTTC. It codes for CASSHGTSGPEQYF.

The chain combines TRBV9 with TRBJ1-3; perhaps TRBD1 as D (6 bases). Germline CDR1 SGDLS, CDR2 YYNGEE. Trimming pared 4 bases from V and 1 base from J, leaving 9 bases between. This CDR3 comprises 14 residues. CDR3 amino acids: CASSRQGSGNTIYF. The CDR3 coding sequence is TGTGCCAGCAGCCGGCAGGGGTCTGGAAACACCATATATTTT. Combining the CDR3 with reference TRBV9 and TRBJ1-3 gives the whole variable domain DSGVTQTPKHLITATGQRVTLRCSPRSGDLSVYWYQQSLDQGLQFLIQYYNGEERAKGNILERFSAQQFPDLHSELNLSSLELGDSALYFCASSRQGSGNTIYFGEGSWLTVV.

The rearrangement joins TRBV27 to TRBJ2-3, with TRBD2 matching over 7 bases. With 5 bases clipped from V and 2 bases from J, the junction kept 10 bases outside the gene matches. Germline-derived CDR1 and CDR2 are MNHEY and SMNVEV (reference sequence). The CDR3 sequence is 16 residues long. DNA for the CDR3: TGTGCCAGCAGTCTCGAGGGTGGGGGGGTCACAGATACGCAGTATTTT. Translated, it gives CASSLEGGGVTDTQYF.

The rearrangement uses TRBV7-9 and TRBJ1-2, with 9 bases identical to TRBD1. CDR1 and CDR2 (germline): SEHNR, FQNEAQ (reference sequence). The trim removed 1 base at V and 8 bases at J, leaving 5 bases unmatched. This CDR3 spans 14 amino acids. CDR3 nucleotide sequence: TGTGCCAGCAGCTTAGGACAGGGGGAATTCGGCTACACCTTC. This codes for CASSLGQGEFGYTF.

The chain joins TRBV7-2 to TRBJ2-5; TRBD1 aligns across 9 bases. After removal of 5 bases from V and 5 bases from J, the junction contained 6 bases not matched to a gene. This CDR3 comprises 14 residues. Germline V gives CDR1 SGHTA, CDR2 FQGNSA. The CDR3 coding sequence is TGTGCCAGCAGCCCAGACAGGGGGGGCGAGACCCAGTACTTC. Translation gives CASSPDRGGETQYF.

This clone was observed a handful of times. This chain uses TRBV7-9 with TRBJ2-3, with 9 nucleotides matching TRBD2. CDR1 is SEHNR, CDR2 FQNEAQ, per germline (reference sequence). This CDR3 comprises 16 residues. Trimming removed 5 bases from V and 3 bases from J; junction bases left unmatched: 9. This CDR3 is CASSPGLTSGTDTQYF. The CDR3 coding sequence is TGTGCCAGCAGCCCTGGCCTTACTAGCGGGACAGATACGCAGTATTTT.

The CDR3 DNA reads TGTGCCAGCTCACCGGGACTAGCGGATATCACCCGGTCGTTCTTC. Protein product: CASSPGLADITRSFF. V is TRBV18 and J is TRBJ2-1, with 11 positions matching TRBD2. Germline lookup yields CDR1 KGHSH and CDR2 LQKENI. Trimming at V came to 3 bases and at J to 15 bases, leaving 13 bases not matched to a gene. The CDR3 covers 15 residues.

This clone has just a few counts. V and J are TRBV2 and TRBJ2-5, with D tentatively TRBD1 (6 bases). This CDR3 contains 12 residues. Germline assignment: CDR1 SNHLY and CDR2 FYNNEI. V was cut by 6 bases and J by 3 bases, with 8 bases left in between. The DNA of the CDR3 is TGTGCCAGCAGGGCAGGGGAAGAGACCCAGTACTTC. Translated, it gives CASRAGEETQYF.